A single sample gave rise to the 26 T cell receptor beta chains below, sequenced in a study of CD8+ T cells in alopecia areata. In about five patients, CD4+ T cells were split by CD25+CD127- sorting. Isolated RNA was reverse transcribed into cDNA used as the sequencing template. Libraries were prepared by immunoSEQ multiplex PCR; TCRdb keeps only in-frame clonotypes and omits some of them. The table includes 13,000 to 15,000 clones, roughly 54% detected once. Sequencing was carried out using CD4+ Tregs sorted from blood. Receptors were obtained from a human donor with alopecia areata.

This clone showed up just a few times. The chain carries TRBV4-1 and TRBJ2-5; 8 nucleotides align to TRBD1. V dropped 4 bases and J dropped 5; count of bases not matched to a gene: 9. CDR3 length: 15 residues. Germline V gene sequence: CDR1 MGHRA, CDR2 YSYEKL. The CDR3 loop is CASSPQGAGFETQYF. The CDR3, as DNA: TGCGCCAGCAGCCCCCAGGGGGCGGGCTTCGAGACCCAGTACTTC.

V gene TRBV5-1 combines with J gene TRBJ1-2; D not certain. The germline gives CDR1 SGHRS, CDR2 YFSETQ. The CDR3 length is 13 residues. The V and J ends lost 0 bases and 6 bases respectively, with 9 bases between them. The CDR3 bases are TGCGCCAGCAGCTTGGTTTTCGGGGATGGCTACACCTTC. It encodes CASSLVFGDGYTF.

This clone was seen only a few times. V and J are TRBV4-1 and TRBJ2-1, with D perhaps TRBD1 (6 bases). V was cut by 1 base and J by 5 bases, with 15 bases left in between. The CDR3 extends over 16 amino acids. From germline, CDR1 is MGHRA and CDR2 YSYEKL. In DNA, the CDR3 is TGCGCCAGCAGCCAAGGGCTGGACAGAATCCACAATGAGCAGTTCTTC. Translation gives CASSQGLDRIHNEQFF.

This clone was recorded once. The rearrangement links TRBV6-1 to TRBJ2-4; D not certain. Deletions cut 5 bases from V and 0 bases from J, with 11 bases between. The CDR3 totals 15 residues. CDR1 and CDR2 from the germline V gene are MNHNS and SASEGT. The DNA for the CDR3 is TGTGCCAGCAGTCCCCTGGGAATAGCCAAAAACATTCAGTACTTC. Translation: CASSPLGIAKNIQYF.

The rearrangement joins TRBV27 to TRBJ2-5; 7 bases match TRBD2. The CDR3 runs 16 residues. V lost 6 bases, J lost 5 bases, and 15 bases stayed unmatched. The germline V gene encodes CDR1 MNHEY and CDR2 SMNVEV (reference sequence). The CDR3 bases are TGTGCCAGCAGCTTAAGCGGACTAGGAGCTACGGAGACCCAGTACTTC. It yields the protein CASSLSGLGATETQYF.

This chain joins TRBV20-1 and TRBJ2-7; D is uncertain. CDR3 length: 11 amino acids. V dropped 2 bases and J dropped 3 bases, with 5 bases sitting between them. Germline V gene sequence: CDR1 DFQATT, CDR2 SNEGSKA (reference sequence). The CDR3 sequence: CSARHGYEQYF. Here the CDR3 DNA reads TGCAGTGCTAGACACGGCTACGAGCAGTACTTC.

This clone has just one count. The chain is built from TRBV11-3 and TRBJ2-1; D unclear. The germline V gene encodes CDR1 SGHNT and CDR2 YENEEA. The CDR3 consists of 16 residues. Trimming removed 2 bases at V and 0 bases at J, with 11 bases between. CDR3 DNA: TGTGCCAGCAGCTTATATGTGGCCCGCTCCTACAATGAGCAGTTCTTC. Translating it yields CASSLYVARSYNEQFF.

V gene TRBV5-1 combines with J gene TRBJ1-3, with a possible D match to TRBD1 (6 bases). The CDR3 runs 13 residues. Between the trimmed V and J ends, which lost 4 bases and 4 bases, there was a span of 9 bases. CDR1 and CDR2 (germline): SGHRS, YFSETQ. The CDR3 nucleotides are TGCGCCAGCAGCGGAGGACAGGGAAACACCATATATTTT. This translates into CASSGGQGNTIYF.

This clone was seen only a few times. The chain has TRBV11-3 and TRBJ2-1; 7 bases agree with TRBD2. The CDR3 contains 16 residues. The germline V gene encodes CDR1 SGHNT and CDR2 YENEEA. V was clipped by 4 bases and J by 2 bases; unmatched bases: 8. Here the CDR3 DNA reads TGTGCCAGCAGCTCGGGAACTAGCGTGCCCTACAATGAGCAGTTCTTC. Residues: CASSSGTSVPYNEQFF.

This rearrangement joins TRBV6-5 to TRBJ2-5; the D gene is possibly TRBD2 (5 bases). The end of the DNA is better explained by TRBJ2-7, so the J call may be wrong. The CDR3 totals 15 residues. Germline assignment: CDR1 MNHEY and CDR2 SVGAGI. The CDR3: CASRTLPLGVHEQYF. DNA of the CDR3: TGTGCCAGCAGAACCCTCCCACTGGGAGTCCACGAGCAGTACTTC.

The rearrangement uses TRBV30 and TRBJ2-7; 16 bases agree with TRBD2. The CDR3 covers 16 residues. Trimming took 2 bases from V and 9 from J; bases not matched to a gene: 10. From germline, CDR1 is GTSNPN and CDR2 SVGIG (reference sequence). The CDR3 sequence is CAWSLTPGLAGGLQYF. The CDR3, as DNA: TGTGCCTGGAGTCTAACACCGGGACTAGCGGGAGGGCTGCAGTACTTC.

The chain employs TRBV4-1 and TRBJ1-2, with D unclear. From germline, CDR1 is MGHRA and CDR2 YSYEKL. Trimming left V 2 bases short and J 2 bases short, with 12 bases between. CDR3 length equals 15 residues. The CDR3 region is CASSQYRYSNYGYTF. DNA of the CDR3: TGCGCCAGCAGCCAATACAGATACAGCAACTATGGCTACACCTTC.

This clone was counted a single time. J is TRBJ1-2 and V is TRBV2; D not resolved. The CDR3 loop spans 10 amino acids. V was shortened by 5 bases and J by 10 bases, with 8 bases between the two germline ends. Germline V CDR1 and CDR2: SNHLY, FYNNEI. CDR3 sequence: CASSREPYTF. The CDR3 bases are TGTGCCAGCAGTAGAGAGCCCTACACCTTC.

The chain links TRBV28 to TRBJ1-2, with D possibly being TRBD1 (5 bases). Germline V CDR1 and CDR2: MDHEN, SYDVKM. Trimming removed 2 bases at V and 7 bases at J, with 11 bases between. The length of the CDR3 is 13 residues. The DNA for the CDR3 is TGTGCCAGCAGTTTAGTGCAGGGCTTTGGCTACACCTTC. As protein: CASSLVQGFGYTF.

The rearrangement links TRBV28 to TRBJ1-4; 8 bases fit TRBD1. CDR1 MDHEN and CDR2 SYDVKM come from the germline V gene. The CDR3 runs to 15 residues. V was pared by 6 bases and J by 5 bases, with 8 bases of the junction left unmatched. CDR3 coding DNA: TGTGCCAGCAGAGGACAGGGAAGATCCAATGAAAAACTGTTTTTT. It codes for CASRGQGRSNEKLFF.

The CDR3 loop reads CASSPSGGYGYTF. In nucleotides, the CDR3 is TGTGCCAGCAGTCCCTCAGGGGGCTATGGCTACACCTTC. This chain uses TRBV6-5 with TRBJ1-2; 7 nucleotides line up with TRBD1. CDR3 size: 13 residues. V lost 5 bases and J lost 4; bases outside the gene matches: 4. Germline V CDR1 and CDR2: MNHEY, SVGAGI.

The chain is built from TRBV5-1 and TRBJ2-7, with 13 bases fitting TRBD2. The CDR3 spans 19 residues. CDR1 is SGHRS, CDR2 YFSETQ, per germline. Unmatched junction bases numbered 9, after V lost 0 bases and J lost 0 bases. CDR3 in DNA: TGCGCCAGCAGCTTGGATTACGGACTAGCGGGAGATGTCTCCTACGAGCAGTACTTC. Amino acids: CASSLDYGLAGDVSYEQYF.

The chain has TRBV5-1 and TRBJ2-7; D unclear. Germline loops: CDR1 SGHRS, CDR2 YFSETQ. The CDR3 spans 13 residues. Trimming left V 4 bases short and J 6 bases short, with 14 bases between. In nucleotides, the CDR3 is TGCGCCAGCAGCCCTCCCTACAGAAGCGAGCAGTACTTC. This sequence encodes CASSPPYRSEQYF. Looking up the rest from reference TRBV5-1 and TRBJ2-7 gives the full variable domain: KAGVTQTPRYLIKTRGQQVTLSCSPISGHRSVSWYQQTPGQGLQFLFEYFSETQRNKGNFPGRFSGRQFSNSRSEMNVSTLELGDSALYLCASSPPYRSEQYFGPGTRLTVT.

V gene TRBV27 combines with J gene TRBJ1-2, with unresolved D. Germline V gene lookup returns CDR1 MNHEY and CDR2 SMNVEV (reference sequence). V was cut by 7 bases and J by 3 bases, with 15 bases left in between. The CDR3 covers 14 residues. CDR3 coding DNA: TGTGCCAGCAAGGGTCAGGCGTCGGACTATGGCTACACCTTC. Translating it yields CASKGQASDYGYTF.

This sequence joins TRBV18 and TRBJ2-5, with TRBD2 matching over 10 bases. Near its end, the DNA agrees better with TRBJ2-7, so the J call may be wrong. The CDR3 runs to 15 residues. Germline V gives CDR1 KGHSH, CDR2 LQKENI. The CDR3 bases are TGTGCCAGCTCGACGGAGCGGGAGGGCCTCTACGAGCAGTACTTC. The encoded protein is CASSTEREGLYEQYF.

The chain links TRBV6-1 to TRBJ1-1, with D tentatively TRBD1 (5 bases). This CDR3 has 15 residues. Germline-derived CDR1 and CDR2 are MNHNS and SASEGT. Trimming removed 6 bases at V and 4 bases at J, with 18 bases between. Here the CDR3 DNA reads TGTGCCAGCAGCCGGGAGGCGACAGAGTTCACTGAAGCTTTCTTT. Amino acid sequence: CASSREATEFTEAFF.

The V gene is TRBV4-1, the J gene TRBJ2-2; tentative D call: TRBD1 (6 bases). This CDR3 is built from 15 residues. Germline V gene lookup returns CDR1 MGHRA and CDR2 YSYEKL. Trimming removed 4 bases from V and 0 bases from J, with 9 bases in between. CDR3 sequence reads: CASSRPGANTGELFF. The CDR3 DNA is TGCGCCAGCAGCCGTCCAGGGGCGAACACCGGGGAGCTGTTTTTT.

The J gene is TRBJ2-5, the V gene TRBV7-6; no firm D call. The CDR3 sequence is 15 residues long. CDR1 and CDR2 (germline): SGHVS, FNYEAQ. Trimming removed 3 bases at V and 5 bases at J, with 16 bases between. The CDR3: CASSFYNSGVETQYF. CDR3 DNA: TGTGCCAGCAGCTTTTACAATTCTGGGGTGGAGACCCAGTACTTC.

The rearrangement uses TRBV28 and TRBJ1-1; possible D gene TRBD1, 6 bases. This CDR3 is built from 14 residues. CDR1 is MDHEN, CDR2 SYDVKM, per germline. V was trimmed by 3 bases and J by 9 bases, leaving 17 bases between them. The CDR3 nucleotides are TGTGCCAGCAGTTTTCAAGGAGGCACAGGGAAAGCTTTCTTT. The encoded protein is CASSFQGGTGKAFF. Full variable domain (rest looked up from reference TRBV28 and TRBJ1-1): DVKVTQSSRYLVKRTGEKVFLECVQDMDHENMFWYRQDPGLGLRLIYFSYDVKMKEKGDIPEGYSVSREKKERFSLILESASTNQTSMYLCASSFQGGTGKAFFGQGTRLTVV.

V is TRBV30 and J is TRBJ1-1; D gene unclear. CDR3 size: 12 residues. Per germline, CDR1 GTSNPN and CDR2 SVGIG (reference sequence). V was pared by 0 bases and J by 0 bases, with 2 bases between. The CDR3 sequence is CAWSVMNTEAFF. CDR3 bases: TGTGCCTGGAGTGTTATGAACACTGAAGCTTTCTTT.

Only one count was recorded for this clone. The gene calls are TRBV7-9 and TRBJ2-3, with 7 positions matching TRBD2. There are 13 residues in the CDR3. Unmatched junction bases numbered 6, after V lost 6 bases and J lost 6 bases. Germline loops: CDR1 SEHNR, CDR2 FQNEAQ (reference sequence). The DNA of the CDR3 is TGTGCCAGCAGTTTGACTAGCCCCGATACGCAGTATTTT. This translates into CASSLTSPDTQYF.